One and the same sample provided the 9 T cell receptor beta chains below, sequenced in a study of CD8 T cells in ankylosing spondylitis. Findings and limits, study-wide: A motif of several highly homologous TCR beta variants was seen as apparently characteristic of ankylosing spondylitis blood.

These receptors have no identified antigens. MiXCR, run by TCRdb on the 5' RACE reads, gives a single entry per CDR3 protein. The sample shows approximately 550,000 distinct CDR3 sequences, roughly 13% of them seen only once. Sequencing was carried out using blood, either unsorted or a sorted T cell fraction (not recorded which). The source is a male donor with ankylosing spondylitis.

The CDR3 DNA follows: TGCGCCAGCAGCTTGGCCGGGCGAACTAACTATGGCTACACCTTC. This codes for CASSLAGRTNYGYTF. The chain employs TRBV5-1 and TRBJ1-2; no clear D. The CDR3 sequence is 15 residues long. The V gene's germline CDR1 is SGHRS and CDR2 YFSETQ. Deletions cut 0 bases from V and 0 bases from J, with 9 bases between.

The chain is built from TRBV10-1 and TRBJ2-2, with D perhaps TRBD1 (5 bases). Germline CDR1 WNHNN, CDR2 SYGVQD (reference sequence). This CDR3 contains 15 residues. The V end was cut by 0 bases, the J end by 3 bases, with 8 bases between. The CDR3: CASSESQGDTGELFF. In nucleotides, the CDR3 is TGCGCCAGCAGTGAGTCCCAGGGTGACACCGGGGAGCTGTTTTTT.

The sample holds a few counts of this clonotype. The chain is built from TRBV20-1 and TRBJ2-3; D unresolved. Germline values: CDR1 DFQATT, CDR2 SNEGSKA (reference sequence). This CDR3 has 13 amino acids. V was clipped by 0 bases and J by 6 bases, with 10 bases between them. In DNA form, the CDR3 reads TGCAGTGCTAGAGAAGGCGGATGGGATACGCAGTATTTT. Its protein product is CSAREGGWDTQYF.

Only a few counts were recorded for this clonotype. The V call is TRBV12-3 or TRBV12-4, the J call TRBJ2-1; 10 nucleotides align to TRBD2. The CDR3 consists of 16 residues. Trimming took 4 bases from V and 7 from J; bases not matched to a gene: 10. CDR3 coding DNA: TGTGCCAGCAGTTCCCCAGGGGCTAGCGGGAGAAATGAGCAGTTCTTC. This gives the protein CASSSPGASGRNEQFF.

The CDR3 DNA sequence: TGCAGTGCTGGAGCGAGGCAAGAGACCCAGTACTTC. Residues: CSAGARQETQYF. The J gene is TRBJ2-5, the V gene TRBV20-1; the D is unclear. The CDR3 has 12 amino acids. Germline V gives CDR1 DFQATT, CDR2 SNEGSKA (reference sequence). V was clipped by 5 bases and J by 2 bases, with 9 bases between them.

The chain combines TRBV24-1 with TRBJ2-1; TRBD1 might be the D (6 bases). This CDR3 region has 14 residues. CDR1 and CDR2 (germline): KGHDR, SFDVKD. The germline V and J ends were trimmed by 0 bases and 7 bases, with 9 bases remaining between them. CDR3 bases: TGTGCCACCAGTGATTTGGGGGGCCCGAATGAGCAGTTCTTC. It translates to CATSDLGGPNEQFF.

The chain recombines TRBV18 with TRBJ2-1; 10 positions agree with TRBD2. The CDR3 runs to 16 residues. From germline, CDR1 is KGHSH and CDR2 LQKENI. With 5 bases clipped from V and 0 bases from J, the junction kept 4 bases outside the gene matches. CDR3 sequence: CASSIAGGNSYNEQFF. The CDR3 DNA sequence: TGTGCCAGCTCAATAGCGGGAGGTAACTCCTACAATGAGCAGTTCTTC.

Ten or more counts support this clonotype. The CDR3 region is CASSSGQGAYGYTF. The CDR3 DNA follows: TGTGCCAGCAGTTCGGGACAGGGGGCTTATGGCTACACCTTC. This chain links TRBV2 with TRBJ1-2; TRBD1 matches 12 bases. This CDR3 has 14 residues. V trimming: 5 bases; J trimming: 5 bases; junction bases outside the gene matches: 3. Germline V CDR1 and CDR2: SNHLY, FYNNEI.

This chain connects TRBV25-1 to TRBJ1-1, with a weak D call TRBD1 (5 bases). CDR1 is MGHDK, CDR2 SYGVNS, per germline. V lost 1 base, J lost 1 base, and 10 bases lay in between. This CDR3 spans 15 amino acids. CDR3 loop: CASSESARGNTEAFF. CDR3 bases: TGTGCCAGCAGTGAATCGGCGAGGGGGAACACTGAAGCTTTCTTT.